This TCR beta chain was identified in a study of Ad26.COV2.S vaccination and SARS-CoV-2 variants. Across the whole study: Intramuscular Ad26.COV2.S doses were given once or twice, 56 days apart. Study-wide findings and caveats: Comparable non-spike TCR breadth was observed in vaccine and placebo recipients. Vaccine recipients showed a spike-specific TCR breadth that was higher than in placebo recipients.

Treatment in this sample: roughly 19 received Ad26.COV2.S at low or high dose, single or two shots; 5 received placebo; per-sample allocation not given. After the first vaccine or placebo injection, samples were drawn on day 63. The administered vaccine (an Ad26 vector) expressed Wuhan-strain SARS-CoV-2 spike. Assay: immunoSEQ multiplex PCR; the TCRdb copy retains only in-frame clones and omits some. The repertoire includes approximately 420,000 clones, about 85% of them detected once, and about 3.6% sits in the top ten. CDR1 is MGHRA, CDR2 YSYEKL, per germline. Trimming took off 0 bases at V and 3 bases at J, with 6 bases between the two ends. The CDR3 extends over 14 amino acids. On this clone itself: Its specificity is not known.

The J gene is TRBJ1-5, the V gene TRBV4-1; D not resolved. This sequence was found in a person between 18 and 65 years old who received the Ad26.COV2.S COVID-19 vaccine or a placebo. The sample here was peripheral blood, taken in a trial of Ad26.COV2.S vaccine versus placebo. The CDR3 DNA reads as TGCGCCAGCAGCCAAGAAGACAACAATCAGCCCCAGCATTTT. Protein: CASSQEDNNQPQHF.